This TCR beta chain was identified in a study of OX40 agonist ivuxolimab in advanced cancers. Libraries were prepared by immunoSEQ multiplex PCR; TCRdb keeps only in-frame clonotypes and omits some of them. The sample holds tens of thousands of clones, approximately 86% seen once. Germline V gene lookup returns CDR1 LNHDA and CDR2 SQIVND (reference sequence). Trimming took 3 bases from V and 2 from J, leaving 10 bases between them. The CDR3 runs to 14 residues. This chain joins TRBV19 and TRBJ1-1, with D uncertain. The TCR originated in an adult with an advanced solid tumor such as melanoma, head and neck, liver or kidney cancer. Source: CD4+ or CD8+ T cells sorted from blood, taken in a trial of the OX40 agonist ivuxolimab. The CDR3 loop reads CASSIGQLNTEAFF. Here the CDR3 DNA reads TGTGCCAGTAGTATTGGTCAGCTTAACACTGAAGCTTTCTTT.